This is a list of T cell receptor beta chains from one sample in a study of shared clonotypes between healthy human individuals. Here immunoSEQ multiplex PCR was the method, and the copy in TCRdb shows in-frame clones only, minus some. The table has roughly 2,000,000 clones, less than 95% seen once. Sample: naive CD8+ T cells sorted from blood. Source of these receptors: a man aged 18 to 30 in good health. Each CDR3 is given without its conserved first and last residue. D genes are given only for firm matches.

v_call: TRBV4-3; cdr3_length: 13; d_call: NA; j_call: TRBJ1-2; cdr3_aa: ASSQDRQALYGYT
v_call: TRBV7-9; cdr3_length: 11; d_call: NA; j_call: TRBJ2-1; cdr3_aa: ASSTGGANEQF
v_call: TRBV4-1; cdr3_length: 13; d_call: NA; j_call: TRBJ2-1; cdr3_aa: ASSQTRSSWDEQF
v_call: TRBV4-1; cdr3_length: 11; d_call: NA; j_call: TRBJ2-5; cdr3_aa: ASSQLFQETQY
v_call: TRBV4-1; cdr3_length: 14; d_call: TRBD2; j_call: TRBJ2-7; cdr3_aa: ASSQDNSGSSYEQY
v_call: TRBV30; cdr3_length: 11; d_call: TRBD1; j_call: TRBJ1-1; cdr3_aa: AWSPGGGTEAF
v_call: TRBV13; cdr3_length: 14; d_call: NA; j_call: TRBJ2-5; cdr3_aa: ASSQSSRVSRETQY
v_call: TRBV2; cdr3_length: 11; d_call: NA; j_call: TRBJ1-1; cdr3_aa: ASADGMNTEAF
v_call: TRBV4-1; cdr3_length: 13; d_call: NA; j_call: TRBJ1-2; cdr3_aa: ASSQGSEGHYGYT
v_call: TRBV10-1; cdr3_length: 11; d_call: NA; j_call: TRBJ2-7; cdr3_aa: ASSPGRGYEQY
v_call: TRBV4-3; cdr3_length: 15; d_call: TRBD1; j_call: TRBJ2-7; cdr3_aa: ASSQDSIGTGVYEQY
v_call: TRBV15; cdr3_length: 12; d_call: NA; j_call: TRBJ2-1; cdr3_aa: ATSRTRTDNEQF
v_call: TRBV9; cdr3_length: 12; d_call: NA; j_call: TRBJ1-4; cdr3_aa: ASGDARTEGKLF
v_call: TRBV7-3; cdr3_length: 15; d_call: TRBD1; j_call: TRBJ2-2; cdr3_aa: ASSLTPGTGGIGELF
v_call: TRBV2; cdr3_length: 12; d_call: NA; j_call: TRBJ2-3; cdr3_aa: ASSEGSVPDTQY
v_call: TRBV30; cdr3_length: 17; d_call: TRBD2; j_call: TRBJ2-2; cdr3_aa: AWSGTGLAGVANTGELF
v_call: TRBV6-6; cdr3_length: 13; d_call: TRBD1; j_call: TRBJ1-6; cdr3_aa: ASSYPEQGASPLH
v_call: TRBV15; cdr3_length: 15; d_call: TRBD1; j_call: TRBJ2-2; cdr3_aa: ATSRAPGQGIAGELF
v_call: TRBV30; cdr3_length: 10; d_call: NA; j_call: TRBJ2-3; cdr3_aa: AWSADTDTQY
v_call: TRBV15; cdr3_length: 10; d_call: NA; j_call: TRBJ2-4; cdr3_aa: ARGLAKNIQY
v_call: TRBV20-1; cdr3_length: 8; d_call: NA; j_call: TRBJ2-7; cdr3_aa: SAGSEEQY
v_call: TRBV27; cdr3_length: 11; d_call: NA; j_call: TRBJ1-2; cdr3_aa: ASSLKINYGYT
v_call: TRBV9; cdr3_length: 12; d_call: TRBD2; j_call: TRBJ2-3; cdr3_aa: ASGRASSTDTQY
v_call: TRBV11-2; cdr3_length: 15; d_call: NA; j_call: TRBJ2-7; cdr3_aa: ASSLDFLGGLTYEQY
v_call: TRBV4-1; cdr3_length: 14; d_call: TRBD1; j_call: TRBJ1-1; cdr3_aa: ASSQDGVPGGTEAF
v_call: TRBV11-2; cdr3_length: 12; d_call: NA; j_call: TRBJ2-3; cdr3_aa: ASSLSLQTDTQY
v_call: TRBV27; cdr3_length: 10; d_call: TRBD2; j_call: TRBJ2-5; cdr3_aa: ASGGEEETQY
v_call: TRBV6-1; cdr3_length: 10; d_call: NA; j_call: TRBJ2-2; cdr3_aa: ASKGEGWELF
v_call: TRBV19; cdr3_length: 11; d_call: NA; j_call: TRBJ2-7; cdr3_aa: ASSRKSSYEQY
v_call: TRBV5-6; cdr3_length: 11; d_call: NA; j_call: TRBJ1-4; cdr3_aa: ASSLGEDEKLF
v_call: TRBV27; cdr3_length: 12; d_call: NA; j_call: TRBJ1-1; cdr3_aa: ASSFVNQGSEAF
v_call: TRBV27; cdr3_length: 14; d_call: TRBD2; j_call: TRBJ2-7; cdr3_aa: ASSTSGLSPSYEQY
v_call: TRBV11-2; cdr3_length: 14; d_call: NA; j_call: TRBJ2-2; cdr3_aa: ASSPQQGGRTGELF
v_call: TRBV7-9; cdr3_length: 15; d_call: TRBD2; j_call: TRBJ2-1; cdr3_aa: ASSLGGLAGPSNEQF
v_call: TRBV4-3; cdr3_length: 14; d_call: TRBD2; j_call: TRBJ2-5; cdr3_aa: ASSQDATSGTETQY
v_call: TRBV16; cdr3_length: 12; d_call: NA; j_call: TRBJ1-6; cdr3_aa: ASSQSGGASPLH
v_call: TRBV4-1; cdr3_length: 16; d_call: TRBD1; j_call: TRBJ1-1; cdr3_aa: ASSQVATGQGVYTEAF
v_call: TRBV6-1; cdr3_length: 13; d_call: NA; j_call: TRBJ1-3; cdr3_aa: ASRLDPASGNTIY
v_call: TRBV5-5; cdr3_length: 13; d_call: TRBD1; j_call: TRBJ1-4; cdr3_aa: ASSSGTGLNEKLF
v_call: TRBV19; cdr3_length: 10; d_call: TRBD1; j_call: TRBJ1-1; cdr3_aa: ASSWTGSEAF
v_call: TRBV19; cdr3_length: 20; d_call: TRBD1; j_call: TRBJ2-6; cdr3_aa: ASSIALGQEVGGHSGANVLT
v_call: TRBV4-1; cdr3_length: 13; d_call: NA; j_call: TRBJ2-7; cdr3_aa: ASSQYLEGTYEQY
v_call: TRBV27; cdr3_length: 11; d_call: TRBD2; j_call: TRBJ2-1; cdr3_aa: ASTPGLANEQF
v_call: TRBV6-6; cdr3_length: 11; d_call: NA; j_call: TRBJ1-4; cdr3_aa: ASSYGAGEKLF
v_call: TRBV30; cdr3_length: 12; d_call: TRBD2; j_call: TRBJ2-5; cdr3_aa: AWSAGSGVETQY
v_call: TRBV6-5; cdr3_length: 12; d_call: NA; j_call: TRBJ1-1; cdr3_aa: ASTQSPRNTEAF
v_call: TRBV27; cdr3_length: 13; d_call: NA; j_call: TRBJ2-7; cdr3_aa: ASRSHLQAVDEQY
v_call: TRBV5-8; cdr3_length: 10; d_call: NA; j_call: TRBJ2-7; cdr3_aa: ASSLGQDGKY
v_call: TRBV7-3; cdr3_length: 12; d_call: TRBD1; j_call: TRBJ2-7; cdr3_aa: ASSPTGGADEQY
v_call: TRBV5-3; cdr3_length: 17; d_call: NA; j_call: TRBJ1-4; cdr3_aa: ARSLIAAARMSTNEKLF
v_call: TRBV6-5; cdr3_length: 14; d_call: TRBD2; j_call: TRBJ2-1; cdr3_aa: ASSYVPGGVYNEQF
v_call: TRBV7-2; cdr3_length: 11; d_call: NA; j_call: TRBJ2-1; cdr3_aa: ASSLVETNEQF
v_call: TRBV7-6; cdr3_length: 10; d_call: NA; j_call: TRBJ2-7; cdr3_aa: ASSSTSYEQY
v_call: TRBV4-1; cdr3_length: 13; d_call: NA; j_call: TRBJ1-4; cdr3_aa: ASSQDWGMDEKLF
v_call: TRBV7-8; cdr3_length: 14; d_call: TRBD2; j_call: TRBJ2-3; cdr3_aa: ASSFWASGGQDTQY
v_call: TRBV13; cdr3_length: 13; d_call: TRBD1; j_call: TRBJ2-1; cdr3_aa: ASSLAGQGYNEQF
v_call: TRBV5-1; cdr3_length: 13; d_call: NA; j_call: TRBJ2-7; cdr3_aa: ASSLGELWGTEQY
v_call: TRBV6-6; cdr3_length: 12; d_call: NA; j_call: TRBJ1-5; cdr3_aa: ASSRRAADQPQH
v_call: TRBV5-8; cdr3_length: 14; d_call: NA; j_call: TRBJ1-5; cdr3_aa: ASSLSGAKRNQPQH
v_call: TRBV7-9; cdr3_length: 12; d_call: TRBD1; j_call: TRBJ2-7; cdr3_aa: ASSYTGVAYEQY